Included here is one TCR beta chain sequence, with context. With 2 bases removed from V and 6 bases from J, the gap between germline ends came to 13 bases. In germline, CDR1 is SEHNR, CDR2 FQNEAQ (reference sequence). The CDR3 length is 15 residues. Method: immunoSEQ multiplex PCR; TCRdb's copy keeps in-frame clones and lacks some. Of a few hundred thousand clones in the sample, around 92% were seen once. The sample comes from a study of blood T cell repertoires in COVID-19. This TCR was recovered from a woman under 40 who had recovered from COVID-19. The sample was PBMCs or T cells enriched from blood (not recorded which). The chain employs TRBV7-9 and TRBJ1-4, with D hard to call. The CDR3 nucleotides are TGTGCCAGCAGCTTACTCCCACAGATTCATGAAAAACTGTTTTTT. It specifies CASSLLPQIHEKLFF.